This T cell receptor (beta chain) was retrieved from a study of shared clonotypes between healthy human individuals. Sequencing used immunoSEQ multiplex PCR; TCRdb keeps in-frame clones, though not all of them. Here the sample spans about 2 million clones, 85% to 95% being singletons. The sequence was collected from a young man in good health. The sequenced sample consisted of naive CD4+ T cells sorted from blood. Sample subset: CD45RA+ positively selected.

In nucleotides, the CDR3 is TGTGCCAGCAGGGTACTAGCGGCGCAGTTCTTC. Translated, it gives CASRVLAAQFF. This chain connects TRBV6-1 to TRBJ2-1; 8 bases are shared with TRBD2. J lost 12 bases, V lost 6 bases, and 4 bases had no gene match. The germline CDR1 and CDR2 sequences are MNHNS and SASEGT. The CDR3 consists of 11 residues.